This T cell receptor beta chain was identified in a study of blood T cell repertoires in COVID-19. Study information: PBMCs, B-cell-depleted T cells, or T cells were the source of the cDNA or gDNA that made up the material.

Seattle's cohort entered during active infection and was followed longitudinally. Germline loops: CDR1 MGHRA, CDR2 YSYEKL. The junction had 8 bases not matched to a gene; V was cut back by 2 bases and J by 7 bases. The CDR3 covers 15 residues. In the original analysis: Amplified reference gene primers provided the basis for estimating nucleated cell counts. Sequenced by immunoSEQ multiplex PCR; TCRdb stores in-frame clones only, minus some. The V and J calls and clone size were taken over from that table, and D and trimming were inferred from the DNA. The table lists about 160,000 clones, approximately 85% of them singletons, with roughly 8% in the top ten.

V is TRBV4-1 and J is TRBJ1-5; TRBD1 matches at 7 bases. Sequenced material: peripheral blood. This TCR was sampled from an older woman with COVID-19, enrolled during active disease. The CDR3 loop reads CASSQLPTGRQPQHF. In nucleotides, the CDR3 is TGCGCCAGCAGCCAACTACCGACAGGGCGCCAGCCCCAGCATTTT.